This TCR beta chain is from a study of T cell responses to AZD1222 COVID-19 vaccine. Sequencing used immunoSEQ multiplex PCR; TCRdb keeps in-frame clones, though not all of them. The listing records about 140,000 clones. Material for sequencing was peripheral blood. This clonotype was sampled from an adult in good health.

In nucleotides, the CDR3 is TGTGCCAGCAGCTTCGGGACAGGGGGTTTTCTGGAAGGAAACACCATATATTTT. It is translated as CASSFGTGGFLEGNTIYF. The genes are TRBV12-1 and TRBJ1-3; the DNA was not used to check the table's D call, TRBD1. TRBV12-1 is noted as a pseudogene. The CDR3 is made up of 18 amino acids.